These T cell receptor beta chains were read from a single sample in a study of CD8+CD57+ T cells in acquired aplastic anemia. TCRdb fed the reads into MiXCR, producing one record per CDR3 protein. The data hold 40,000 to 50,000 distinct CDR3 sequences, with around 69% observed a single time. Sequenced material: sorted CD4+, CD8+, or CD8+CD57+ T cells (not recorded which) from PBMCs. These receptors were obtained from a human donor in good health, serving as a control. CDR3s include the opening cysteine and the closing phenylalanine or tryptophan. Each record gives: CDR3 DNA, CDR3 protein, D gene, V gene, clone size, J gene. A D gene is named only where the DNA matches it firmly. Part of the rows lack a size; the others show once, few, many or a class for expanded clones.

CDR3 DNA: TGTGCCAGCAGCTTAGGCTCAACGGATTGGCCCCAGCATTTT
CDR3 protein: CASSLGSTDWPQHF
D gene: .
V gene: TRBV13
clone size: .
J gene: TRBJ1-5

CDR3 DNA: TGTGCCAGTAGTATAGCCCGGCAGGTAGGGGAGCTGTTTTTT
CDR3 protein: CASSIARQVGELFF
D gene: .
V gene: TRBV19
clone size: few
J gene: TRBJ2-2

CDR3 DNA: TGTGCCAGCAGCTTCAACAGGAACACTGAAGCTTTCTTT
CDR3 protein: CASSFNRNTEAFF
D gene: .
V gene: TRBV7-2
clone size: .
J gene: TRBJ1-1

CDR3 DNA: TGCAGTGCTGCCCTCATCGAAGGGCAGTATTTT
CDR3 protein: CSAALIEGQYF
D gene: .
V gene: TRBV20-1
clone size: .
J gene: TRBJ2-3

CDR3 DNA: TGTGCCAGCAGCCAAGACTTAGCGGCCTACAATGAGCAGTTCTTC
CDR3 protein: CASSQDLAAYNEQFF
D gene: .
V gene: TRBV14
clone size: .
J gene: TRBJ2-1

CDR3 DNA: TGCAGCGTAGACGAGACAGGGGTCGGTGGCTACACCTTC
CDR3 protein: CSVDETGVGGYTF
D gene: TRBD1
V gene: TRBV29-1
clone size: .
J gene: TRBJ1-2

CDR3 DNA: TGTGCCAGTTCGCCCGGCGGGACAGGGGATTCACCCCTCCACTTT
CDR3 protein: CASSPGGTGDSPLHF
D gene: TRBD1
V gene: TRBV19
clone size: .
J gene: TRBJ1-6

CDR3 DNA: TGTGCCAGTAGCGAGGCGGGGGCGGGAGAGCAGTACTTC
CDR3 protein: CASSEAGAGEQYF
D gene: .
V gene: TRBV25-1
clone size: .
J gene: TRBJ2-7

CDR3 DNA: TGTGCCAGCAGCGTCGGGACTAGCGACTACGAGCAGTACTTC
CDR3 protein: CASSVGTSDYEQYF
D gene: TRBD2
V gene: TRBV9
clone size: .
J gene: TRBJ2-7

CDR3 DNA: TGTGCCAGCAGCCCAAGCAGCTCTGGAAACACCATATATTTT
CDR3 protein: CASSPSSSGNTIYF
D gene: .
V gene: TRBV2
clone size: .
J gene: TRBJ1-3

CDR3 DNA: TGTGCCACCAGCAGAGGTACTCTGGGAGGGGCCAACGTCCTGACTTTC
CDR3 protein: CATSRGTLGGANVLTF
D gene: .
V gene: TRBV15
clone size: medium-sized
J gene: TRBJ2-6

CDR3 DNA: TGTGCCAGCAGCCGCCTAACGGGGAGGGATGCGCAGTATTTT
CDR3 protein: CASSRLTGRDAQYF
D gene: TRBD2
V gene: TRBV7-6
clone size: once
J gene: TRBJ2-3

CDR3 DNA: TGCAGCGTTGGTGGGACAGGGGGTCTCGGCCGTTACGAGCAGTACTTC
CDR3 protein: CSVGGTGGLGRYEQYF
D gene: TRBD1
V gene: TRBV29-1
clone size: .
J gene: TRBJ2-7

CDR3 DNA: TGTGCCAGCAGCTCCCCGGGACAGGGCGGCTCCTACAATGAGCAGTTCTTC
CDR3 protein: CASSSPGQGGSYNEQFF
D gene: TRBD1
V gene: TRBV11-1
clone size: .
J gene: TRBJ2-1

CDR3 DNA: TGTGCCAGTAGTATCGGGGTGACGTCCTACGAGCAGTACTTC
CDR3 protein: CASSIGVTSYEQYF
D gene: .
V gene: TRBV19
clone size: medium-sized
J gene: TRBJ2-7

CDR3 DNA: TGTGCCAGCAGCTTGGGCGGAGGGGCTGGAGAGACCCAGTACTTC
CDR3 protein: CASSLGGGAGETQYF
D gene: .
V gene: TRBV7-9
clone size: .
J gene: TRBJ2-5

CDR3 DNA: TGTGCCAACTCGAAGCGGTCAACTATGACCGGGGAGCTGTTTTTT
CDR3 protein: CANSKRSTMTGELFF
D gene: .
V gene: TRBV7-9
clone size: .
J gene: TRBJ2-2

CDR3 DNA: TGTGCCAGCAGCTTCCCCCCGGTGGACAGGAGTTCACCCCTCCACTTT
CDR3 protein: CASSFPPVDRSSPLHF
D gene: TRBD1
V gene: TRBV7-9
clone size: medium-sized
J gene: TRBJ1-6

CDR3 DNA: TGTGCCAGCAGTCCTGAACAAACCCGAAGGACTGAAGCTTTCTTT
CDR3 protein: CASSPEQTRRTEAFF
D gene: .
V gene: TRBV6-1
clone size: .
J gene: TRBJ1-1

CDR3 DNA: TGCGCCAGCAGCTTGGCCGGTGTGGCAGGGCAAGAGCAGTTCTTC
CDR3 protein: CASSLAGVAGQEQFF
D gene: .
V gene: TRBV5-1
clone size: .
J gene: TRBJ2-1

CDR3 DNA: TGTGCCATCAGCGCTCTGGAAAGATCCTACAATGAGCAGTTCTTC
CDR3 protein: CAISALERSYNEQFF
D gene: .
V gene: TRBV10-3
clone size: .
J gene: TRBJ2-1

CDR3 DNA: TGTGCCAGCAGCTCGCCTAGCCGGGAGACCTACGAGCAGTACTTC
CDR3 protein: CASSSPSRETYEQYF
D gene: .
V gene: TRBV7-8
clone size: .
J gene: TRBJ2-7

CDR3 DNA: TGTGCCAGCAGCCCCGGACAGGGAAACTATGGCTACACCTTC
CDR3 protein: CASSPGQGNYGYTF
D gene: TRBD1
V gene: TRBV7-2
clone size: .
J gene: TRBJ1-2

CDR3 DNA: TGCAGTGCTAGGGGGGGCAGCCACCAAGAGACCCAGTACTTC
CDR3 protein: CSARGGSHQETQYF
D gene: .
V gene: TRBV20-1
clone size: once
J gene: TRBJ2-5

CDR3 DNA: TGTGCCAGCAGCGTAGAGAGCGGGGGAGTGAATGAGCAGTTCTTC
CDR3 protein: CASSVESGGVNEQFF
D gene: TRBD2
V gene: TRBV9
clone size: .
J gene: TRBJ2-1

CDR3 DNA: TGTGCCAGCGGTTACATAGCGGGGGAGTGGGATGAGCAGTTCTTC
CDR3 protein: CASGYIAGEWDEQFF
D gene: TRBD2
V gene: TRBV6-2/TRBV6-3
clone size: .
J gene: TRBJ2-1

CDR3 DNA: TGTGCCACCGGACTAGCGGGACCATACCAAGAGACCCAGTACTTC
CDR3 protein: CATGLAGPYQETQYF
D gene: TRBD2
V gene: TRBV10-3
clone size: few
J gene: TRBJ2-5

CDR3 DNA: TGTGCCATCAGCGGGAGGGCCAGTACAGATACGCAGTATTTT
CDR3 protein: CAISGRASTDTQYF
D gene: TRBD2
V gene: TRBV11-2
clone size: many
J gene: TRBJ2-3